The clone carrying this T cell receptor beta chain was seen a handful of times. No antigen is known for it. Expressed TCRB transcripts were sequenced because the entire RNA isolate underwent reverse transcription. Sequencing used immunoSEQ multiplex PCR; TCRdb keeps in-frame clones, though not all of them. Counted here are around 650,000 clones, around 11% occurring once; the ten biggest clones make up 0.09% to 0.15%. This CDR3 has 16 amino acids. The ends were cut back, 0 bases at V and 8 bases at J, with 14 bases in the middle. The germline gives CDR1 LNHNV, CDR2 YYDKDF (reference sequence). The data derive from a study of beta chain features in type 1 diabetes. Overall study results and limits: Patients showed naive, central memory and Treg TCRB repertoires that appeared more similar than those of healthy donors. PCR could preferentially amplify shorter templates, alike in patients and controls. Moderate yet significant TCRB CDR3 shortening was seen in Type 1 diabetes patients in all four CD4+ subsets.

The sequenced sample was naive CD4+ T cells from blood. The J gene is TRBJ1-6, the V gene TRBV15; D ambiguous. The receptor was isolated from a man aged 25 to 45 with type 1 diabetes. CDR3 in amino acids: CATSRDASRDDSPLHF. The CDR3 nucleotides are TGTGCCACCAGCAGAGATGCTTCAAGGGATGATTCACCCCTCCACTTT. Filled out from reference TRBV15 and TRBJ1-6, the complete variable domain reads DAMVIQNPRYQVTQFGKPVTLSCSQTLNHNVMYWYQQKSSQAPKLLFHYYDKDFNNEADTPDNFQSRRPNTSFCFLDIRSPGLGDTAMYLCATSRDASRDDSPLHFGNGTRLTVT.